The clone carrying this TCR beta chain was recorded at least ten times. The data were obtained in a study of T cell clonality in common variable immunodeficiency. Heparinized whole blood, roughly 4.5 to 8 ml, came from each donor. The assay was immunoSEQ multiplex PCR, and TCRdb's table has in-frame clones only and misses some. This sample has 40,000 to 45,000 clones and no singletons, with about 0.73% in the ten largest. This TCR was recovered from a person aged 18 to 75 in good health. The source material was peripheral blood mononuclear cells.

The chain's CDR3 is CASSPQQGADNEQFF. CDR3 bases read: TGTGCCAGCAGCCCCCAGCAGGGGGCCGACAATGAG. The chain uses TRBV11-3 and TRBJ2-1; 8 bases agree with TRBD1. The sequence runs out 3 residues before the end of the CDR3; the remainder is reconstructed from the germline J gene. The CDR3 contains 15 residues. J gave up 5 bases and V 5 bases, and 8 bases lay outside the gene matches. The germline CDR1 and CDR2 sequences are SGHNT and YENEEA.